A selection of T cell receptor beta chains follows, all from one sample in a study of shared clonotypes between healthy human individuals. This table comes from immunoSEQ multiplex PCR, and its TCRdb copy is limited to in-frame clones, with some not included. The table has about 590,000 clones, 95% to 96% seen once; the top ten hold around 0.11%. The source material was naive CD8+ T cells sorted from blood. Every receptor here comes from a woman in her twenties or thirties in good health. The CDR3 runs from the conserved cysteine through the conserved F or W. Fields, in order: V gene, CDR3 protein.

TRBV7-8	CASRPSGLYQETQYF
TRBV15	CATSQAGTIQETQYF
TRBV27	CATVGGRTDTQYF
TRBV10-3	CAISDVGQGRMNTEAFF
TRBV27	CASSFGGNYNEQFF
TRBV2	CASSWDRESYEQYF
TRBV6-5	CASSPDLYEQYF
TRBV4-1	CASSQVTSRSYEQYF
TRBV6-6	CASSLVLGQMQETQYF
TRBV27	CASSLSPRGANGYTF
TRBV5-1	CASSEGLAGGLSYEQYF
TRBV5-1	CASSSQRDVYNEQFF
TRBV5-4	CASSFGDRSYEQYF
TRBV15	CATSRQDEQFF
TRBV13	CASRAGSHSETQYF
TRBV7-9	CASSASVDTLYEKLFF
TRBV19	CASSRLPGLDSDEQFF
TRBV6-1	CASSAPSGRSYNEQFF
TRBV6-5	CASSFHSTDTQYF
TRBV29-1	CSVVGPQFITGDTQYF
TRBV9	CASSPGGGGYEQYF
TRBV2	CASSSRDKNYEQYF
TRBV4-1	CASSLRHLSNTGELFF
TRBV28	CASSYGQGAYGYTF
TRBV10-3	CAIRRDRGIYEQYF
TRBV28	CASRHPGQLTDTQYF
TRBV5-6	CASSLARSTDTQYF
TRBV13	CASSHSDTGELFF
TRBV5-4	CAIAERDRGTDTQYF
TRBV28	CASSSDTGELFF
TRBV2	CASSEEYLAGEGNEQFF
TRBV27	CATTLRAYSTDTQYF
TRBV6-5	CASSYSSGSLSYEQYF
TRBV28	CASSLFTGSGNTIYF
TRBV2	CASRALARNTGELFF